This TCR beta chain was sequenced during a study of CD8+ T cells in alopecia areata. Study results and limitations: Clonality in the scalp and expanded CD8+ clones ranked among the top 100 were significantly decreased by tofacitinib. Many expanded lesional clones persisted during tofacitinib (in both scalp and blood). Clonality in lesional scalp, especially alopecia totalis/universalis, exceeded that of normal scalp.

Per the germline V gene, CDR1 is LGHNA and CDR2 is YNFKEQ. V was shortened by 4 bases and J by 5 bases, with 5 bases between the two germline ends. This CDR3 has 12 residues. On this clone: The antigen is not known.

Treatment of the sample: oral pan-JAK inhibitor, 5-10 mg twice daily. After isolation, RNA underwent reverse transcription to generate cDNA as the sequencing template. TCRdb's copy holds only in-frame clones and misses some; the assay was immunoSEQ multiplex PCR. Of over 150,000 clones in the sample, roughly 50% were seen once. Sequenced material: CD8+ T cells sorted from blood, taken at week 24, from a patient treated with tofacitinib. The chain recombines TRBV4-2 with TRBJ2-2, with no clear D. The clonotype comes from a human donor with alopecia areata. CDR3 protein: CASSLGTGELFF. In nucleotides, the CDR3 is TGTGCCAGCAGCCTAGGAACCGGGGAGCTGTTTTTT.